This T cell receptor beta chain derives from a study of long-term antiretroviral therapy in people with HIV. Study summary: Collection dates of the earliest samples fall about a decade before the 2015 immediate-ART recommendation.

Version v3.0 of the immunoSEQ assay was performed at survey level. TCRdb's table, derived via immunoSEQ multiplex PCR, lists solely in-frame clones and lacks some. The sample lists 15,000 or so clones, more than 65% occurring once. The CDR3 has 15 residues. Germline lookup yields CDR1 LNHDA and CDR2 SQIVND (reference sequence). The ends were cut back, 7 bases at V and 3 bases at J, with 18 bases in the middle. This specimen consisted of unsorted PBMCs, obtained at the start of antiretroviral therapy. The source of this sequence is a man in his thirties or forties with HIV. This sequence joins TRBV19 and TRBJ1-1; possible D gene TRBD1, 5 bases. The CDR3 reads CASTEAGAAYTEAFF. DNA for the CDR3: TGTGCCAGTACAGAAGCCGGGGCCGCTTACACTGAAGCTTTCTTT.